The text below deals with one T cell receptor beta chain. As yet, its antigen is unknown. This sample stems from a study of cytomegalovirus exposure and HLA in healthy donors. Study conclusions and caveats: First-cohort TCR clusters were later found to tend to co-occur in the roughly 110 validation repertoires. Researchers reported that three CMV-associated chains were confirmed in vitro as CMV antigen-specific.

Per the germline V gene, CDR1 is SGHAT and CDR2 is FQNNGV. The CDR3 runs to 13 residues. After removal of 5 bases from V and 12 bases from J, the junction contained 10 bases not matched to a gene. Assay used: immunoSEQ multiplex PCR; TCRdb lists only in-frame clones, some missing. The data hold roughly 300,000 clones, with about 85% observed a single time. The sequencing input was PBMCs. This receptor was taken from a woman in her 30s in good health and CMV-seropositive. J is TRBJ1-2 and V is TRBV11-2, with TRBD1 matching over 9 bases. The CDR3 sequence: CASSPYRDRDHTF. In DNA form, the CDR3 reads TGTGCCAGCAGCCCCTACCGGGACAGGGATCACACCTTC.